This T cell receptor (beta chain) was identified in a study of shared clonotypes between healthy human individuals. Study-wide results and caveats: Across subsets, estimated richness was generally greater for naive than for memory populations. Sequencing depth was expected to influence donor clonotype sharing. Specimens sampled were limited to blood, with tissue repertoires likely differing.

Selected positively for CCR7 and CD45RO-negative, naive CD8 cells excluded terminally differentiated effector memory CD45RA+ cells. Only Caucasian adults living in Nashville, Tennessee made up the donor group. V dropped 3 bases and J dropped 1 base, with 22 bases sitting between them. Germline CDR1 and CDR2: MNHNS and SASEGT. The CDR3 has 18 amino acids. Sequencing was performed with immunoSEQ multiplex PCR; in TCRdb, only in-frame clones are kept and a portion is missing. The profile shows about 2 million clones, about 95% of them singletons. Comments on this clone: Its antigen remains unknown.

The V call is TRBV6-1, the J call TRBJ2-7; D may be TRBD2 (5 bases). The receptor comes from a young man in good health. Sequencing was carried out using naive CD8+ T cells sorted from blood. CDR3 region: CASSEPIGLSMGSYEQYF. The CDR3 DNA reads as TGTGCCAGCAGTGAGCCGATCGGACTCTCGATGGGATCCTACGAGCAGTACTTC.